These 13 T cell receptor beta chains were all obtained from the same sample, sequenced in a study of Graves' ophthalmopathy and Graves' hyperthyroidism. TCR beta CDR3 regions were amplified from RNA transcripts. HTBI primers were employed in first-round RT-PCR, then a second-round multiplex PCR followed. TCRdb used MiXCR to reprocess the multiplex PCR reads, holding one entry per CDR3 protein. The table shows around 340,000 distinct CDR3 sequences, with 17% occurring only once. Specimen: peripheral blood. The source of these receptors is an adult man with Graves' ophthalmopathy.

V is TRBV6-2 or TRBV6-3 and J is TRBJ2-2; unclear D gene. The germline CDR1 and CDR2 sequences are MNHEY and SVGEGT. The V end lost 4 bases, the J end lost 4 bases, and 10 bases lay between the germline ends. This CDR3 has 14 residues. DNA for the CDR3: TGTGCCAGCAGTTCGAAGTATTCCACCGGGGAGCTGTTTTTT. This codes for CASSSKYSTGELFF.

This sequence joins TRBV11-2 and TRBJ1-1; no clear D gene. Germline CDR1 reads SGHAT; CDR2 reads FQNNGV. Deletions cut 5 bases from V and 1 base from J, with 14 bases between. The CDR3 runs 15 residues. In DNA form, the CDR3 reads TGTGCCAGCAGCCTCCTTGGACGGCGGAACACTGAAGCTTTCTTT. This translates into CASSLLGRRNTEAFF. Full variable domain (rest looked up from reference TRBV11-2 and TRBJ1-1): EAGVAQSPRYKIIEKRQSVAFWCNPISGHATLYWYQQILGQGPKLLIQFQNNGVVDDSQLPKDRFSAERLKGVDSTLKIQPAKLEDSAVYLCASSLLGRRNTEAFFGQGTRLTVV.

This clonotype appeared many times. This chain connects TRBV30 to TRBJ1-2, with a weak D call TRBD1 (6 bases). The length of the CDR3 is 13 residues. Germline V gene data show CDR1 as GTSNPN and CDR2 as SVGIG (reference sequence). The V gene lost 0 bases and the J gene lost 6 bases, with 11 bases spanning the gap. CDR3 coding DNA: TGTGCCTGGAGTGTAATGTCAGGGGATGGCTACACCTTC. Translated, it gives CAWSVMSGDGYTF.

This clonotype has at least ten counts. The chain recombines TRBV29-1 with TRBJ2-7, with D hard to call. Germline-derived CDR1 and CDR2 are SQVTM and ANQGSEA. Deletions cut 4 bases from V and 3 bases from J, with 7 bases between. The CDR3 is 11 amino acids. The CDR3 DNA is TGCAGCGTTGTCCGTAACTACGAGCAGTACTTC. Its protein product is CSVVRNYEQYF.

The chain carries TRBV7-2 and TRBJ2-7; 7 nucleotides agree with TRBD1. The junction had 10 bases not matched to a gene; V was cut back by 5 bases and J by 3 bases. The CDR3 contains 15 residues. Germline values: CDR1 SGHTA, CDR2 FQGNSA. CDR3 coding DNA: TGTGCCAGCAGCCGCGATTCGACAGGGTACTACGAGCAGTACTTC. Translation gives CASSRDSTGYYEQYF. Combining the CDR3 with reference TRBV7-2 and TRBJ2-7 gives the whole variable domain GAGVSQSPSNKVTEKGKDVELRCDPISGHTALYWYRQSLGQGLEFLIYFQGNSAPDKSGLPSDRFSAERTGGSVSTLTIQRTQQEDSAVYLCASSRDSTGYYEQYFGPGTRLTVT.

This clonotype was seen ten or more times. The chain has TRBV20-1 and TRBJ2-4, with D unresolved. CDR3 length: 14 residues. The V gene's germline CDR1 is DFQATT and CDR2 SNEGSKA (reference sequence). Trimming removed 4 bases at V and 0 bases at J, with 10 bases between. DNA of the CDR3: TGCAGTGCTATAGAAACACGAGCCAAAAACATTCAGTACTTC. This codes for CSAIETRAKNIQYF.

This clonotype was seen many times. CDR3 protein: CASSLERGFSSYEQYF. The CDR3 DNA is TGTGCCAGCAGCTTGGAGAGGGGCTTCAGCTCCTACGAGCAGTACTTC. J is TRBJ2-7 and V is TRBV5-5; D possibly matches TRBD1 or TRBD2 (5 bases each). CDR1 is SGHKS, CDR2 YYEKEE, per germline (reference sequence). The CDR3 is 16 residues long. Trimming removed 0 bases from V and 0 bases from J, with 13 bases in between.

The table lists this clonotype with many counts. In DNA form, the CDR3 reads TGTGCCAGTAGTATAGTGGTTCAGGACGAGCAGTACTTC. Translation gives CASSIVVQDEQYF. This chain links TRBV19 with TRBJ2-7; D remains unclear. V was cut by 1 base and J by 5 bases, with 9 bases left in between. CDR3 size: 13 residues. Germline assignment: CDR1 LNHDA and CDR2 SQIVND (reference sequence).

This clonotype showed up many times. This chain joins TRBV24-1 and TRBJ2-7; 7 bases are shared with TRBD2. V shed 3 bases, J shed 2 bases, and the junction held 12 bases outside the gene matches. CDR1 and CDR2 (germline): KGHDR, SFDVKD. The CDR3 extends over 17 amino acids. CDR3 coding DNA: TGTGCCACCAGTGATGGCGGGACTACCACGTACCCCTACGAGCAGTACTTC. Its protein product is CATSDGGTTTYPYEQYF.

This clonotype occurred many times. This chain links TRBV11-2 with TRBJ2-7, with 13 bases lining up with TRBD2. CDR3 size: 17 residues. V lost 2 bases and J lost 6; bases outside the gene matches: 10. The germline V gene encodes CDR1 SGHAT and CDR2 FQNNGV. In DNA form, the CDR3 reads TGTGCCAGCAGCTTAATGGTCTGGGGGACTAGCGGGATCGAGCAGTACTTC. Residues: CASSLMVWGTSGIEQYF.

This clonotype occurred many times. The V call is TRBV6-2 or TRBV6-3, the J call TRBJ2-7; 7 nucleotides line up with TRBD1. This CDR3 is 16 amino acids long. V dropped 3 bases and J dropped 5; count of bases not matched to a gene: 13. Germline CDR1 MNHEY, CDR2 SVGEGT. The CDR3 is CASSYSLDRAPNEQYF. The CDR3 region has the DNA TGTGCCAGCAGTTATTCCCTTGACAGGGCCCCGAACGAGCAGTACTTC.

CDR3 in amino acids: CASSEYGGSGETQYF. CDR3 DNA sequence: TGTGCCAGCAGTGAATATGGCGGGAGTGGCGAGACCCAGTACTTC. V and J are TRBV6-1 and TRBJ2-5; 7 bases agree with TRBD2. The V gene's germline CDR1 is MNHNS and CDR2 SASEGT. This CDR3 contains 15 residues. J gave up 5 bases and V 2 bases, and 8 bases lay outside the gene matches.

This clonotype was counted ten times or more. The chain recombines TRBV12-3 or TRBV12-4 with TRBJ2-2, with 12 bases lining up with TRBD2. V shed 7 bases, J shed 7 bases, and the junction held 10 bases outside the gene matches. The CDR3 length is 16 residues. In DNA, the CDR3 is TGTGCCAGCACCCCGGGACTAGCGGGTCTAGGCGGGGAGCTGTTTTTT. Protein: CASTPGLAGLGGELFF.